One and the same sample provided the 28 T cell receptor beta chains below, sequenced in a study of shared clonotypes between healthy human individuals. Naive CD8 cells, CD45RO-negative and positively selected for CCR7, excluded terminally differentiated effector memory CD45RA+ cells. The method was immunoSEQ multiplex PCR; TCRdb's version includes in-frame clones alone and lacks a portion of them. The table has approximately 810,000 clones, roughly 92% seen once. The sequencing sample was made of naive CD8+ T cells sorted from blood. The receptors stem from a man aged 30 to 45 in good health.

The chain uses TRBV28 and TRBJ2-3, with D tentatively TRBD2 (6 bases). V lost 5 bases and J 6 bases, leaving 12 bases between the germline ends. CDR3 length equals 13 residues. Germline V gene lookup returns CDR1 MDHEN and CDR2 SYDVKM. The CDR3 here is CASSTLAMDTQYF. CDR3 DNA sequence: TGTGCCAGCAGTACCCTAGCGATGGATACGCAGTATTTT.

The rearrangement uses TRBV29-1 and TRBJ1-4, with TRBD1 identical over 9 bases. This CDR3 has 14 amino acids. V trimming: 2 bases; J trimming: 10 bases; junction bases outside the gene matches: 8. CDR1 is SQVTM and CDR2 is ANQGSEA in the germline V gene. The CDR3 bases are TGCAGCGTTGAAAGTGTGGGACAGGGTGTAAAACTGTTTTTT. Translated, it gives CSVESVGQGVKLFF.

V usage is TRBV7-9 and J usage is TRBJ2-7; D possibly corresponds to TRBD1 (6 bases). This CDR3 has 14 residues. Germline CDR1 SEHNR, CDR2 FQNEAQ (reference sequence). The V and J ends lost 5 bases and 2 bases respectively, with 13 bases between them. As DNA, the CDR3 is TGTGCCAGCAGCCCAAGACAGGAGGCCTACGAGCAGTACTTC. Its protein is CASSPRQEAYEQYF.

V is TRBV2 and J is TRBJ1-4; D unclear. Per the germline V gene, CDR1 is SNHLY and CDR2 is FYNNEI. This CDR3 is 15 amino acids long. The germline V and J ends were trimmed by 10 bases and 0 bases, with 15 bases remaining between them. The CDR3 spells CAILKGTATNEKLFF. The CDR3 DNA is TGTGCCATCCTGAAGGGCACCGCAACTAATGAAAAACTGTTTTTT. Full variable domain (missing parts from reference TRBV2 and TRBJ1-4): EPEVTQTPSHQVTQMGQEVILRCVPISNHLYFYWYRQILGQKVEFLVSFYNNEISEKSEIFDDQFSVERPDGSNFTLKIRSTKLEDSAMYFCAILKGTATNEKLFFGSGTQLSVL.

This chain connects TRBV7-6 to TRBJ2-2, with D unresolved. Germline CDR1 and CDR2: SGHVS and FNYEAQ. The CDR3 runs 12 residues. The V end was cut by 1 base, the J end by 7 bases, with 4 bases between. In nucleotides, the CDR3 is TGTGCCAGCAGCTTAGTTGTCGGGGAGCTGTTTTTT. Its translation is CASSLVVGELFF. Together with reference TRBV7-6 and TRBJ2-2, the CDR3 gives the full variable domain: GAGVSQSPRYKVTKRGQDVALRCDPISGHVSLYWYRQALGQGPEFLTYFNYEAQQDKSGLPNDRFSAERPEGSISTLTIQRTEQRDSAMYRCASSLVVGELFFGEGSRLTVL.

The V call is TRBV27, the J call TRBJ2-1; tentative D call: TRBD2 (6 bases). The V end was cut by 6 bases, the J end by 8 bases, with 20 bases between. The germline V gene has CDR1 MNHEY and CDR2 SMNVEV (reference sequence). The CDR3 has 15 residues. The CDR3 region is CASRTRDSSAYEQFF. As DNA, the CDR3 is TGTGCCAGCAGGACCCGGGACTCCTCCGCCTATGAGCAGTTCTTC.

The chain is built from TRBV7-9 and TRBJ2-6; the D is unclear. This CDR3 region has 19 residues. Trimming left V 4 bases short and J 0 bases short, with 19 bases between. Germline values: CDR1 SEHNR, CDR2 FQNEAQ (reference sequence). CDR3 sequence reads: CASSSNWAPHPSGANVLTF. The DNA for the CDR3 is TGTGCCAGCAGCTCAAATTGGGCCCCCCACCCCTCTGGGGCCAACGTCCTGACTTTC. Filled out from reference TRBV7-9 and TRBJ2-6, the complete variable domain reads DTGVSQNPRHKITKRGQNVTFRCDPISEHNRLYWYRQTLGQGPEFLTYFQNEAQLEKSRLLSDRFSAERPKGSFSTLEIQRTEQGDSAMYLCASSSNWAPHPSGANVLTFGAGSRLTVL.

CDR3 DNA sequence: TGTGCCAGCAGTTTCCGACACCGAGACTATGGCTACACCTTC. This translates into CASSFRHRDYGYTF. V usage is TRBV28 and J usage is TRBJ1-2; D call uncertain. The CDR3 has 14 residues. The V end was cut by 3 bases, the J end by 3 bases, with 11 bases between. Germline CDR1 MDHEN, CDR2 SYDVKM.

The chain joins TRBV2 to TRBJ2-4; D could derive from TRBD1 or TRBD2 (5 bases each). In germline, CDR1 is SNHLY, CDR2 FYNNEI. There are 14 residues in the CDR3. Trimming removed 6 bases from V and 0 bases from J, with 9 bases in between. CDR3: CASRGELAKNIQYF. CDR3 DNA sequence: TGTGCCAGCAGGGGGGAATTAGCCAAAAACATTCAGTACTTC.

Remarks on this clone: Different DNA sequences within this sample yield the same CDR3. The DNA of the CDR3 is TGTGCCAGCAGCTTGGGGACTGAAGCTTTCTTT. The encoded protein is CASSLGTEAFF. V gene TRBV5-6 combines with J gene TRBJ1-1; no clear D. The CDR3 runs to 11 residues. V lost 0 bases and J 5 bases, leaving 2 bases between the germline ends. CDR1 and CDR2 (germline): SGHDT, YYEEEE.

This chain links TRBV15 with TRBJ1-5; 7 bases are shared with TRBD1. The CDR3 consists of 16 residues. CDR1 is LNHNV and CDR2 is YYDKDF in the germline V gene (reference sequence). J gave up 0 bases and V 5 bases, and 7 bases lay outside the gene matches. The CDR3 DNA reads as TGTGCCACCAGCGGGGGGACAGCCAATAGCAATCAGCCCCAGCATTTT. This translates into CATSGGTANSNQPQHF.

The chain links TRBV9 to TRBJ2-1; the D gene is possibly TRBD2 (7 bases). CDR1 and CDR2 (germline): SGDLS, YYNGEE. The CDR3 runs 16 residues. Trimming pared 4 bases from V and 2 bases from J, leaving 16 bases between. The CDR3 DNA follows: TGTGCCAGCAGCAGGGGGGCGGGAGCCCCCTACAATGAGCAGTTCTTC. Encoded protein: CASSRGAGAPYNEQFF.

The V gene is TRBV11-2, the J gene TRBJ1-2; possible D gene TRBD1, 5 bases. V shed 0 bases and J shed 3 bases, with 11 bases lying between them. This CDR3 has 15 residues. Per germline, CDR1 SGHAT and CDR2 FQNNGV. CDR3 loop: CASSLDPRDYYGYTF. Written as DNA, the CDR3 is TGTGCCAGCAGCTTAGATCCCAGGGACTACTATGGCTACACCTTC.

This clone appeared a single time. This sequence joins TRBV27 and TRBJ1-2, with TRBD1 identical over 7 bases. Per the germline V gene, CDR1 is MNHEY and CDR2 is SMNVEV (reference sequence). After removal of 7 bases from V and 0 bases from J, the junction contained 2 bases not matched to a gene. The CDR3 loop spans 13 amino acids. The CDR3 sequence is CASKGTANYGYTF. The CDR3 nucleotides read TGTGCCAGCAAAGGGACAGCTAACTATGGCTACACCTTC.

The chain carries TRBV5-1 and TRBJ2-5; 8 bases agree with TRBD1. The CDR3 has 16 amino acids. V lost 4 bases and J lost 5; bases outside the gene matches: 13. The germline CDR1 and CDR2 sequences are SGHRS and YFSETQ. CDR3 sequence (DNA): TGCGCCAGCAGCGTGGATTTGGACAGGGTCGGTGAGACCCAGTACTTC. Encoded protein: CASSVDLDRVGETQYF. Complete variable domain (other parts from reference TRBV5-1 and TRBJ2-5): KAGVTQTPRYLIKTRGQQVTLSCSPISGHRSVSWYQQTPGQGLQFLFEYFSETQRNKGNFPGRFSGRQFSNSRSEMNVSTLELGDSALYLCASSVDLDRVGETQYFGPGTRLLVL.

With regard to this clone: The sample carries other DNA sequences with the same CDR3. The chain couples TRBV5-5 to TRBJ2-1; D gene uncertain. The CDR3 loop spans 11 amino acids. The V gene lost 0 bases and the J gene lost 6 bases, with 1 base spanning the gap. Germline lookup yields CDR1 SGHKS and CDR2 YYEKEE (reference sequence). The CDR3 is CASSLGNEQFF. Written as DNA, the CDR3 is TGTGCCAGCAGCTTGGGCAATGAGCAGTTCTTC.

This clone came up once. The chain uses TRBV11-2 and TRBJ2-7; the D is unclear. Trimming removed 4 bases at V and 0 bases at J, with 16 bases between. This CDR3 has 16 amino acids. Germline CDR1 reads SGHAT; CDR2 reads FQNNGV. The CDR3 coding sequence is TGTGCCAGCAGCTCCTCCCGGGTGGCGGCCTCCTACGAGCAGTACTTC. Encoded protein: CASSSSRVAASYEQYF.

To note about this clone: The DNA is omitted, as the CDR3 cannot be located on it reliably, and the CDR3 follows TCRdb's listing. The CDR3: CASSFGAGTNNEQFF. The chain employs TRBV11-2 and TRBJ2-1. Germline values: CDR1 SGHAT, CDR2 FQNNGV. The CDR3 spans 15 residues, counting both ends.

As regards this clone: Other DNA sequences from this sample encode an identical CDR3 as well. J is TRBJ2-3 and V is TRBV27, with TRBD2 as a possible D gene (6 bases). The CDR3 contains 13 residues. The germline CDR1 and CDR2 sequences are MNHEY and SMNVEV (reference sequence). Trimming took 0 bases from V and 6 from J, leaving 7 bases between them. CDR3 protein: CASSLSLADTQYF. CDR3 nucleotide sequence: TGTGCCAGCAGTTTATCTCTAGCGGATACGCAGTATTTT.

This rearrangement joins TRBV7-9 to TRBJ2-5; 8 bases are a match to TRBD1. Trimming removed 5 bases from V and 3 bases from J; junction bases left unmatched: 11. CDR3 size: 16 residues. Per the germline V gene, CDR1 is SEHNR and CDR2 is FQNEAQ (reference sequence). CDR3 DNA sequence: TGTGCCAGCAGCCGCAGACAGGGGTTGGGAAAAGAGACCCAGTACTTC. It translates to CASSRRQGLGKETQYF.

This chain links TRBV6-5 with TRBJ2-1; D gene ambiguous. There are 15 residues in the CDR3. The V gene lost 0 bases and the J gene lost 0 bases, with 6 bases spanning the gap. Germline CDR1 reads MNHEY; CDR2 reads SVGAGI. Written as DNA, the CDR3 is TGTGCCAGCAGTTACTCGGAAAGCTCCTACAATGAGCAGTTCTTC. Protein product: CASSYSESSYNEQFF.

This chain uses TRBV27 with TRBJ1-1, with D hard to call. CDR3 length equals 14 residues. V gave up 2 bases and J gave up 4 bases, with 11 bases separating them. Germline lookup yields CDR1 MNHEY and CDR2 SMNVEV (reference sequence). CDR3 in amino acids: CASSLTPEFTEAFF. Here the CDR3 DNA reads TGTGCCAGCAGTTTAACTCCGGAGTTCACTGAAGCTTTCTTT.

This chain links TRBV7-3 with TRBJ2-1, with 7 nucleotides matching TRBD2. The length of the CDR3 is 16 residues. In germline, CDR1 is SGHTA, CDR2 FQGTGA. V shed 5 bases and J 4 bases; nucleotides not matched to a gene: 11. CDR3 sequence reads: CASSPARVAGYNEQFF. In DNA form, the CDR3 reads TGTGCCAGCAGCCCGGCGCGCGTAGCGGGTTACAATGAGCAGTTCTTC.

The chain has TRBV2 and TRBJ2-7, with TRBD2 matching over 9 bases. Germline CDR1 reads SNHLY; CDR2 reads FYNNEI. Trimming removed 2 bases from V and 6 bases from J; junction bases left unmatched: 5. CDR3 length: 14 amino acids. The CDR3 DNA reads TGTGCCAGCAGTGAATGGGCGGGAGGGTTCGAGCAGTACTTC. Translated, it gives CASSEWAGGFEQYF.

The rearrangement joins TRBV27 to TRBJ2-2, with D maybe TRBD2 (6 bases). The CDR3 runs 17 residues. Germline assignment: CDR1 MNHEY and CDR2 SMNVEV (reference sequence). V gave up 2 bases and J gave up 3 bases, with 16 bases separating them. The CDR3 DNA reads as TGTGCCAGCAGTTTAGGGGGACTTGAGGGATACACCGGGGAGCTGTTTTTT. Encoded protein: CASSLGGLEGYTGELFF.

This chain uses TRBV19 with TRBJ2-1; tentatively, D is TRBD2 (5 bases). Germline loops: CDR1 LNHDA, CDR2 SQIVND (reference sequence). The CDR3 has 14 residues. The V gene lost 3 bases and the J gene lost 7 bases, with 13 bases spanning the gap. The CDR3 reads CASSIWNGLNEQFF. CDR3 bases: TGTGCCAGTAGTATCTGGAATGGACTTAATGAGCAGTTCTTC.

This chain links TRBV18 with TRBJ2-3; no firm D call. Trimming left V 1 base short and J 2 bases short, with 16 bases between. CDR3 length: 17 amino acids. From germline, CDR1 is KGHSH and CDR2 LQKENI. The CDR3, as DNA: TGTGCCAGCTCACCACGCTCGAGACTCGATTCCACAGATACGCAGTATTTT. Its translation: CASSPRSRLDSTDTQYF.

The chain's CDR3 is CASSSETGGYEKLFF. DNA of the CDR3: TGTGCCAGCAGCTCCGAGACAGGGGGGTATGAAAAACTGTTTTTT. V usage is TRBV7-2 and J usage is TRBJ1-4; 9 positions agree with TRBD1. With V trimmed by 4 bases and J by 6 bases, 6 bases remained unmatched. CDR3 length equals 15 residues. Germline assignment: CDR1 SGHTA and CDR2 FQGNSA.